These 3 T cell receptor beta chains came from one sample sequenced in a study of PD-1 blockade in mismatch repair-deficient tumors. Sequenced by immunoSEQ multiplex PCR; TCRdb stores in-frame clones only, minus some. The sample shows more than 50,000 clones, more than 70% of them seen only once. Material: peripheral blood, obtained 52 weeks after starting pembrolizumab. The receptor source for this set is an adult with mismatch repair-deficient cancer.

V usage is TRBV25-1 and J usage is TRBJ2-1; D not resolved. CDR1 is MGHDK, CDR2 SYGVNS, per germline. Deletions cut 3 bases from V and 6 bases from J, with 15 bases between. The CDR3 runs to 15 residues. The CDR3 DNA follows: TGTGCCAGCAGTGATCTGGCCGACATACCCAATGAGCAGTTCTTC. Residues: CASSDLADIPNEQFF.

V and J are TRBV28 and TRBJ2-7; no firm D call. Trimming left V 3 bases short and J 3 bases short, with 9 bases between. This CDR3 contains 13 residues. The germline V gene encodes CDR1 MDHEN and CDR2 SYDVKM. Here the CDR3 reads CASSFSRDYEQYF. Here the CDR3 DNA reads TGTGCCAGCAGTTTCAGTAGGGACTACGAGCAGTACTTC.

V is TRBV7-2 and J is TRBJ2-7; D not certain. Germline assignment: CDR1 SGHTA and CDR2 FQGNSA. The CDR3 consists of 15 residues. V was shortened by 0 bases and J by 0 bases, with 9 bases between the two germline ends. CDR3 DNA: TGTGCCAGCAGCTTAGCGGCATCTAGCTCCTACGAGCAGTACTTC. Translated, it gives CASSLAASSSYEQYF.